The 13 T cell receptor beta chains reported below all come from one sample, sequenced in a study of blood T cell repertoires in COVID-19. The assay was immunoSEQ multiplex PCR, and TCRdb's table has in-frame clones only and misses some. The sample comprises 87,000 or so clones, about nine tenths of which are singletons, and 3% rests with the top ten. Sequencing input: peripheral blood. Source of these receptors: a woman aged 45-65 years with active or convalescent COVID-19.

The chain recombines TRBV28 with TRBJ2-2, with 9 bases fitting TRBD1. V shed 6 bases, J shed 6 bases, and the junction held 8 bases outside the gene matches. CDR1 and CDR2 (germline): MDHEN, SYDVKM. The CDR3 is made up of 15 amino acids. The CDR3 region is CASRTQGAGAGELFF. CDR3 coding DNA: TGTGCCAGCAGGACACAGGGGGCAGGGGCCGGGGAGCTGTTTTTT.

The rearrangement links TRBV5-1 to TRBJ2-2; D possibly corresponds to TRBD1 (6 bases). The ends were cut back, 4 bases at V and 2 bases at J, with 15 bases in the middle. Germline CDR1 reads SGHRS; CDR2 reads YFSETQ. CDR3 length equals 16 residues. CDR3 in amino acids: CASSPHQGKNTGELFF. CDR3 sequence (DNA): TGCGCCAGCAGCCCACATCAGGGGAAAAACACCGGGGAGCTGTTTTTT.

The V and J genes are TRBV5-1 and TRBJ1-2; 7 nucleotides align to TRBD1. The J segment lost 4 bases and the V segment lost 5 bases, leaving 5 bases of the junction unmatched. CDR3 size: 13 residues. CDR1 is SGHRS, CDR2 YFSETQ, per germline. The CDR3 DNA reads TGCGCCAGCAGTTCCGGGACAGCCTATGGCTACACCTTC. It codes for CASSSGTAYGYTF.

The genes are TRBV27 and TRBJ1-2; 10 bases are shared with TRBD1. Trimming cost V 5 bases and J 2 bases; bases outside gene matches: 2. The CDR3 loop spans 14 amino acids. Per the germline V gene, CDR1 is MNHEY and CDR2 is SMNVEV (reference sequence). CDR3: CASSRQGANYGYTF. DNA of the CDR3: TGTGCCAGCAGTCGACAGGGGGCAAACTATGGCTACACCTTC.

CDR3: CASSSRVPPNYGYTF. The DNA for the CDR3 is TGTGCCAGCTCCAGCAGGGTTCCCCCTAACTATGGCTACACCTTC. The chain joins TRBV18 to TRBJ1-2; perhaps TRBD1 as D (5 bases). CDR1 and CDR2 (germline): KGHSH, LQKENI. V was pared by 6 bases and J by 0 bases, with 14 bases between. The CDR3 spans 15 residues.

The table lists this clone with a count of one. The chain uses TRBV25-1 and TRBJ2-7; 7 nucleotides line up with TRBD1. Per the germline V gene, CDR1 is MGHDK and CDR2 is SYGVNS. The CDR3 loop spans 15 amino acids. Germline trimming cut 3 bases from V and 2 bases from J; bases unmatched to any gene: 7. The CDR3 loop reads CASSDPQGNTYEQYF. CDR3 nucleotides: TGTGCCAGCAGTGACCCACAGGGGAATACCTACGAGCAGTACTTC.

V is TRBV5-6 and J is TRBJ1-3; TRBD1 agrees at 7 bases. Losses at the gene ends were 4 bases for V and 1 base for J; bases not matched to a gene: 8. Germline lookup yields CDR1 SGHDT and CDR2 YYEEEE. The CDR3 length is 16 residues. The CDR3 loop is CASSGTGALSGNTIYF. The CDR3 DNA reads as TGTGCCAGCAGCGGAACAGGGGCCCTTTCTGGAAACACCATATATTTT.

V gene TRBV9 combines with J gene TRBJ2-3, with D tentatively TRBD1 (5 bases). The V end lost 0 bases, the J end lost 4 bases, and 15 bases lay between the germline ends. Germline V gene sequence: CDR1 SGDLS, CDR2 YYNGEE. This CDR3 contains 16 residues. The CDR3 DNA follows: TGTGCCAGCAGCGTAGGTAACAGGCCAGGATCAGATACGCAGTATTTT. Its protein is CASSVGNRPGSDTQYF.

The chain couples TRBV7-9 to TRBJ2-7; 7 bases agree with TRBD2. The V gene's germline CDR1 is SEHNR and CDR2 FQNEAQ (reference sequence). V dropped 4 bases and J dropped 2; count of bases not matched to a gene: 11. The CDR3 extends over 16 amino acids. The CDR3 is CASSSGRGVGTYEQYF. CDR3 nucleotides: TGTGCCAGCAGCTCAGGCCGGGGGGTAGGGACCTACGAGCAGTACTTC.

This clone was recorded a few times. The chain carries TRBV3-1 (or the pseudogene TRBV3-2) and TRBJ1-1; a possible D gene is TRBD1 (5 bases). V was trimmed by 4 bases and J by 0 bases, leaving 9 bases between them. The CDR3 extends over 14 amino acids. Per germline, CDR1 LGHDT and CDR2 YNNKEL (reference sequence). CDR3 in amino acids: CASSRQSLNTEAFF. The CDR3 region has the DNA TGTGCCAGCAGCCGACAGAGTTTGAACACTGAAGCTTTCTTT.

The V gene is TRBV6-5, the J gene TRBJ1-5; D gene uncertain. Germline V gene sequence: CDR1 MNHEY, CDR2 SVGAGI. The CDR3 is 14 amino acids. V lost 6 bases and J lost 0, with 9 bases in between. The CDR3 sequence is CASSLEYSNQPQHF. In DNA, the CDR3 is TGTGCCAGCAGCTTAGAATATAGCAATCAGCCCCAGCATTTT.

The rearrangement uses TRBV18 and TRBJ1-2; TRBD1 matches 7 bases. J lost 8 bases, V lost 2 bases, and 8 bases had no gene match. The CDR3 sequence is 14 residues long. Germline assignment: CDR1 KGHSH and CDR2 LQKENI. The CDR3 DNA is TGTGCCAGCTCACCAGGGACAGATTTCGGAGGCTACACCTTC. Amino acid sequence: CASSPGTDFGGYTF. Complete variable domain (other parts from reference TRBV18 and TRBJ1-2): NAGVMQNPRHLVRRRGQEARLRCSPMKGHSHVYWYRQLPEEGLKFMVYLQKENIIDESGMPKERFSAEFPKEGPSILRIQQVVRGDSAAYFCASSPGTDFGGYTFGSGTRLTVV.

This clone was seen a few times. The genes are TRBV4-1 and TRBJ1-2; D unclear. Germline V gene sequence: CDR1 MGHRA, CDR2 YSYEKL. The CDR3 runs to 13 residues. The V end was cut by 4 bases, the J end by 5 bases, with 11 bases between. CDR3 bases: TGCGCCAGCAGCCCCTTTATCGAGTATGGCTACACCTTC. Its translation: CASSPFIEYGYTF.